The clone carrying this TCR beta chain was seen just once. No antigen is known for it. This record belongs to a study of a mutant IDH1 vaccine in newly diagnosed glioma. Study-wide results and limits: Changes in top peripheral clonotypes did not appear linked to pseudoprogression.

The CDR3 length is 13 residues. CDR1 and CDR2 from the germline V gene are SGHRS and YFSETQ. Trimming removed 4 bases from V and 5 bases from J, with 9 bases in between. The table came from immunoSEQ multiplex PCR; TCRdb's copy has only in-frame clones and leaves some out. The table includes tens of thousands of clones, about 80% detected once. As to time point: baseline, week 1 (first vaccination visit). Stated treatment: pre-vaccination baseline after standard-of-care therapy. The sequence came from a woman in her forties or fifties with glioma. The V gene is TRBV5-1, the J gene TRBJ1-4; weak D call: TRBD1 (5 bases). Sequences were derived from PBMCs, sampled from a glioma patient treated with radiotherapy, temozolomide or both. The CDR3 loop reads CASSRDANEKLFF. CDR3 bases: TGCGCCAGCAGCCGGGACGCCAATGAAAAACTGTTTTTT.